Each of the 12 T cell receptor beta chains below was sequenced from the same sample in a study of lymphopenia after photon versus proton radiotherapy. Method: immunoSEQ multiplex PCR; TCRdb's copy keeps in-frame clones and lacks some. The sample includes approximately 65,000 clones, about nine tenths of them seen just once. The sequencing used peripheral blood, collected from a patient treated with photon-based radiotherapy. The receptors stem from a woman in her 70s with pancreatic cancer.

This clone came up a few times. V is TRBV2 and J is TRBJ2-7; no firm D call. Germline V gene lookup returns CDR1 SNHLY and CDR2 FYNNEI. Deletions cut 4 bases from V and 1 base from J, with 8 bases between. The CDR3 covers 13 residues. The CDR3 loop reads CASSVFGSYEQYF. In nucleotides, the CDR3 is TGTGCCAGCAGTGTTTTCGGGTCCTACGAGCAGTACTTC. Full variable domain (outside the CDR3, taken from reference TRBV2 and TRBJ2-7): EPEVTQTPSHQVTQMGQEVILRCVPISNHLYFYWYRQILGQKVEFLVSFYNNEISEKSEIFDDQFSVERPDGSNFTLKIRSTKLEDSAMYFCASSVFGSYEQYFGPGTRLTVT.

This clone was counted a single time. The V and J genes are TRBV19 and TRBJ1-1; 12 nucleotides align to TRBD1. CDR3 size: 15 residues. Per germline, CDR1 LNHDA and CDR2 SQIVND (reference sequence). Unmatched junction bases numbered 3, after V lost 4 bases and J lost 3 bases. CDR3 sequence: CASSTRDRGHTEAFF. In DNA form, the CDR3 reads TGTGCCAGTAGTACCCGGGACAGGGGGCACACTGAAGCTTTCTTT.

CDR3 in amino acids: CASSLRTGFGGYTF. The CDR3 nucleotides are TGTGCCAGCAGCCTACGGACAGGTTTCGGCGGCTACACCTTC. The rearrangement joins TRBV7-9 to TRBJ1-2, with 7 bases that match TRBD1. This CDR3 is 14 amino acids long. Germline lookup yields CDR1 SEHNR and CDR2 FQNEAQ (reference sequence). Trimming cost V 5 bases and J 8 bases; bases outside gene matches: 11.

V usage is TRBV28 and J usage is TRBJ2-7; 7 nucleotides match TRBD2. CDR3 size: 14 residues. Germline values: CDR1 MDHEN, CDR2 SYDVKM. Trimming removed 10 bases from V and 3 bases from J; junction bases left unmatched: 12. In DNA, the CDR3 is TGTGCCACGCTCGGGGGGAAGCCCTTCTACGAGCAGTACTTC. The encoded protein is CATLGGKPFYEQYF.

The rearrangement joins TRBV9 to TRBJ2-3, with D possibly matching TRBD2 (6 bases). Germline values: CDR1 SGDLS, CDR2 YYNGEE. Trimming removed 4 bases from V and 12 bases from J, with 18 bases in between. The CDR3 length is 13 residues. The CDR3 DNA is TGTGCCAGCAGCAACCGGGACTCCCGAACCCAGTATTTT. Its protein product is CASSNRDSRTQYF.

This clone was seen more than once but under ten times. The chain links TRBV4-2 to TRBJ1-2; no clear D. CDR1 is LGHNA, CDR2 YNFKEQ, per germline. This CDR3 region has 13 residues. V was pared by 0 bases and J by 8 bases, with 10 bases between. The CDR3 sequence is CASSQDIDRGYTF. The CDR3 coding sequence is TGTGCCAGCAGCCAAGATATCGATAGGGGCTACACCTTC.

The CDR3 DNA reads TGTGCCAGCAGCGTAGGGACAGGGGGCACTGAAGCTTTCTTT. Its translation is CASSVGTGGTEAFF. V and J are TRBV9 and TRBJ1-1, with 10 positions matching TRBD1. Per germline, CDR1 SGDLS and CDR2 YYNGEE. The CDR3 is 14 residues long. V shed 0 bases, J shed 4 bases, and the junction held 0 bases outside the gene matches.

The chain employs TRBV28 and TRBJ1-1, with 8 positions matching TRBD1. The germline V gene has CDR1 MDHEN and CDR2 SYDVKM. The CDR3 loop spans 15 amino acids. V lost 4 bases and J lost 2; bases outside the gene matches: 6. CDR3 amino acids: CASSSPGQGNTEAFF. Here the CDR3 DNA reads TGTGCCAGCAGTTCCCCCGGACAGGGAAACACTGAAGCTTTCTTT.

The chain recombines TRBV27 with TRBJ2-7; 8 bases map to TRBD2. Germline assignment: CDR1 MNHEY and CDR2 SMNVEV (reference sequence). J gave up 3 bases and V 5 bases, and 6 bases lay outside the gene matches. The CDR3 contains 14 residues. CDR3 in DNA: TGTGCCAGCAGTCCCAGCGGGAGTAACTACGAGCAGTACTTC. It encodes CASSPSGSNYEQYF.

V is TRBV6-1 and J is TRBJ2-7, with D possibly matching TRBD1 (6 bases). Germline V gene lookup returns CDR1 MNHNS and CDR2 SASEGT. V lost 2 bases and J lost 0, with 14 bases in between. The CDR3 spans 16 residues. The CDR3 DNA sequence: TGTGCCAGCAGTGAATCTACAGGGTGGGGCTCCTACGAGCAGTACTTC. It translates to CASSESTGWGSYEQYF.

This chain connects TRBV5-1 to TRBJ1-1; tentative D call: TRBD1 (5 bases). The germline CDR1 and CDR2 sequences are SGHRS and YFSETQ. The V gene lost 3 bases and the J gene lost 6 bases, with 15 bases spanning the gap. The CDR3 extends over 14 amino acids. The CDR3 DNA reads as TGCGCCAGCAGCTATGGGACCGTAAACCCTGAAGCTTTCTTT. This gives the protein CASSYGTVNPEAFF. The full variable domain, in which reference TRBV5-1 and TRBJ1-1 provide the parts outside the CDR3, is KAGVTQTPRYLIKTRGQQVTLSCSPISGHRSVSWYQQTPGQGLQFLFEYFSETQRNKGNFPGRFSGRQFSNSRSEMNVSTLELGDSALYLCASSYGTVNPEAFFGQGTRLTVV.

The table lists this clone with a count of one. The chain links TRBV4-3 to TRBJ2-6, with TRBD2 matching over 15 bases. Looked up from germline, CDR1 is LGHNA and CDR2 is YSLEER. Trimming took 0 bases from V and 3 from J; bases not matched to a gene: 9. CDR3 length equals 21 residues. The CDR3 DNA follows: TGCGCCAGCAGCCAAGATAGAACAGGACTAGCGGGAGGGGGTGGGGCCAACGTCCTGACTTTC. Its translation is CASSQDRTGLAGGGGANVLTF.